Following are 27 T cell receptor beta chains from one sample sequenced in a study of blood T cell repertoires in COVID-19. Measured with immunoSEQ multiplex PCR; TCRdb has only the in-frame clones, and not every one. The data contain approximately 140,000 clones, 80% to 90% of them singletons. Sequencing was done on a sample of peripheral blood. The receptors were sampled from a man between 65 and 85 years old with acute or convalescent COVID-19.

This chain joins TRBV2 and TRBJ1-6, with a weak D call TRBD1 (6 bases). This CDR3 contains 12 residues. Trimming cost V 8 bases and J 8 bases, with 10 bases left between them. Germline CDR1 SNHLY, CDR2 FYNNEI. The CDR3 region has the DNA TGTGCCAGCCACAGGGCCGATTCACCCCTCCACTTT. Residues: CASHRADSPLHF.

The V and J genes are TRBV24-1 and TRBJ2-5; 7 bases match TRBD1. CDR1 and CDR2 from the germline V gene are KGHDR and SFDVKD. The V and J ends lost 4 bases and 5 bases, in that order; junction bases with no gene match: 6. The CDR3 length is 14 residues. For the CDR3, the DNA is TGTGCCACCAGTGAACAGGGGAGAGGGGAGACCCAGTACTTC. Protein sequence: CATSEQGRGETQYF.

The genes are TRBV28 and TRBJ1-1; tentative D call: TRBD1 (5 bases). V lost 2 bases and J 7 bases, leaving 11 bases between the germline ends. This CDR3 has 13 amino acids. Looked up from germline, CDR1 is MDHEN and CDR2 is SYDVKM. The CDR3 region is CASSLPLTVEAFF. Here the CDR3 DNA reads TGTGCCAGCAGTTTACCCCTGACAGTTGAAGCTTTCTTT.

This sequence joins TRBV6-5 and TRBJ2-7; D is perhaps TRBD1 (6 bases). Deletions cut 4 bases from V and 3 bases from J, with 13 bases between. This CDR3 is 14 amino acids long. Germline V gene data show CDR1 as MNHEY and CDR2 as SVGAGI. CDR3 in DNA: TGTGCCAGCAGTTTCAATCTACAGGGCTACGAGCAGTACTTC. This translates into CASSFNLQGYEQYF.

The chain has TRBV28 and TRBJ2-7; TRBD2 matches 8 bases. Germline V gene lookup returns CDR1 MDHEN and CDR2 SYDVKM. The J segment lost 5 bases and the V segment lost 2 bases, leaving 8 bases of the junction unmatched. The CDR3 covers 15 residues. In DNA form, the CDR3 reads TGTGCCAGCAGTTTAGGGGGGGCGGGAGGACACGAGCAGTACTTC. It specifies CASSLGGAGGHEQYF.

The CDR3 spells CASSFRDRGNQPQHF. For the CDR3, the DNA is TGTGCCAGCAGCTTCCGGGACAGGGGGAACCAGCCCCAGCATTTT. The chain recombines TRBV5-5 with TRBJ1-5, with 11 bases identical to TRBD1. Germline CDR1 reads SGHKS; CDR2 reads YYEKEE (reference sequence). After removal of 2 bases from V and 7 bases from J, the junction contained 5 bases not matched to a gene. The CDR3 sequence is 15 residues long.

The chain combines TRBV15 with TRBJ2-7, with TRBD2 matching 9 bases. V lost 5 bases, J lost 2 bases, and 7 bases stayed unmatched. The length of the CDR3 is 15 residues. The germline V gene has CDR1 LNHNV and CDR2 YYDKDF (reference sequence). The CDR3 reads CATSRKGGRAYEQYF. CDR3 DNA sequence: TGTGCCACCAGCCGAAAAGGCGGGAGGGCCTACGAGCAGTACTTC.

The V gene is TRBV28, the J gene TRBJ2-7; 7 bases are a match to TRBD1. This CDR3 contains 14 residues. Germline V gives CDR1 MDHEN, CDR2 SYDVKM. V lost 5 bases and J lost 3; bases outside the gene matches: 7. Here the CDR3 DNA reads TGTGCCAGCAGTGGTTGGGACAGCAACTACGAGCAGTACTTC. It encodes CASSGWDSNYEQYF.

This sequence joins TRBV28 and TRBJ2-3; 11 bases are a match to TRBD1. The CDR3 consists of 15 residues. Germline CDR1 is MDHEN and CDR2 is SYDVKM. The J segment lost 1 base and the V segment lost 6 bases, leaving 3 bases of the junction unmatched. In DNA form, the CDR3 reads TGTGCCAGCAGCGGACAGGGGGCGGGCACAGATACGCAGTATTTT. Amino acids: CASSGQGAGTDTQYF.

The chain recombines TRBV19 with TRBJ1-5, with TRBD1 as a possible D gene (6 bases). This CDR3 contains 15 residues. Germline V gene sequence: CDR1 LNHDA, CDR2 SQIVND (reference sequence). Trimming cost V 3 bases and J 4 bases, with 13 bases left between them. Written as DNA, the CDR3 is TGTGCCAGTAGTATTTGGGAAGGGGGTAATCAGCCCCAGCATTTT. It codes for CASSIWEGGNQPQHF.

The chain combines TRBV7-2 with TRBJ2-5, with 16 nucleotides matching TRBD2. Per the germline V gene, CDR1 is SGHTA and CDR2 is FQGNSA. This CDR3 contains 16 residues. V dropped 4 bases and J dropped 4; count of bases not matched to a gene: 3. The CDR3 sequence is CASSSGLAGGRETQYF. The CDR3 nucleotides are TGTGCCAGCAGCTCGGGACTAGCGGGAGGGAGAGAGACCCAGTACTTC.

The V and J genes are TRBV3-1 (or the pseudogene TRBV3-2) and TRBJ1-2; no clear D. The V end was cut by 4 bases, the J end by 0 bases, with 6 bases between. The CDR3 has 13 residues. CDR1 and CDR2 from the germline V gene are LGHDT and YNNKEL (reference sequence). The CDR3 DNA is TGTGCCAGCAGCCCTAGAGCTAACTATGGCTACACCTTC. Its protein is CASSPRANYGYTF.

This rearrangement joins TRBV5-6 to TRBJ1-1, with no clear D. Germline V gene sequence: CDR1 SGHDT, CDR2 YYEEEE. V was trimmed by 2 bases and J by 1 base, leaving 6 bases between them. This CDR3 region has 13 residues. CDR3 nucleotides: TGTGCCAGCAGCTTTTCCAGGAACACTGAAGCTTTCTTT. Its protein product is CASSFSRNTEAFF.

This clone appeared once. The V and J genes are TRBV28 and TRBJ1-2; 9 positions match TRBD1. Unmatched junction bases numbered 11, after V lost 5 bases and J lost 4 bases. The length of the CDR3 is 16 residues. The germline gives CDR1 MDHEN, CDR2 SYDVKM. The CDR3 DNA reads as TGTGCCAGCAGTCGACCCACAGGGGGCGCAGTCTATGGCTACACCTTC. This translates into CASSRPTGGAVYGYTF.

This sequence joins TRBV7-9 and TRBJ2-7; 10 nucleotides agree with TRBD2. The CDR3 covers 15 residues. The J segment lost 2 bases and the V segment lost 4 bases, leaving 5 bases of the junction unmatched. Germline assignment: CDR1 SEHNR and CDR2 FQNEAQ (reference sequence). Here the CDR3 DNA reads TGTGCCAGCAGCTCCGGACTAGCGGAGACCTACGAGCAGTACTTC. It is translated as CASSSGLAETYEQYF.

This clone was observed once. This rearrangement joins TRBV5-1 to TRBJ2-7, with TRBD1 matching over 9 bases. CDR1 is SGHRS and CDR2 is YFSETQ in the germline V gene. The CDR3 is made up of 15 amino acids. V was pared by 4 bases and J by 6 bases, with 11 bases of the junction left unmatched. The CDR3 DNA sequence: TGCGCCAGCAGCCTACTGGGACAGGGTTCGTCCGAGCAGTACTTC. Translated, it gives CASSLLGQGSSEQYF.

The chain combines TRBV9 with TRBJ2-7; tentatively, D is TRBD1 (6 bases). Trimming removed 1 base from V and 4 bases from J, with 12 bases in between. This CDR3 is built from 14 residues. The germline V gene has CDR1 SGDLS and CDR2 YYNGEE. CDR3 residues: CASSVSGDRYEQYF. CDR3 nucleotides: TGTGCCAGCAGCGTATCAGGGGACCGGTACGAGCAGTACTTC.

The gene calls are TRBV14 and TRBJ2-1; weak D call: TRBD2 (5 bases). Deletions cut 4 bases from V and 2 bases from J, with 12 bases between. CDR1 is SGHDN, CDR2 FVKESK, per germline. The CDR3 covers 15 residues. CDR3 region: CASSPGGFTYNEQFF. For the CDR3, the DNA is TGTGCCAGCAGCCCGGGCGGGTTCACCTACAATGAGCAGTTCTTC. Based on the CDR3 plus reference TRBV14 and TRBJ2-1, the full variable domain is EAGVTQFPSHSVIEKGQTVTLRCDPISGHDNLYWYRRVMGKEIKFLLHFVKESKQDESGMPNNRFLAERTGGTYSTLKVQPAELEDSGVYFCASSPGGFTYNEQFFGPGTRLTVL.

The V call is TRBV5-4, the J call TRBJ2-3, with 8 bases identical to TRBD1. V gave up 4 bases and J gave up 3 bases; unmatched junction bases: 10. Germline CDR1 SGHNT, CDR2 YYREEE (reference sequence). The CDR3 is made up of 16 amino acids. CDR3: CASSPTGARGTDTQYF. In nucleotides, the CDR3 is TGTGCCAGCAGCCCGACAGGGGCCAGGGGGACAGATACGCAGTATTTT.

This chain's CDR3 is CATTRSGELFF. For the CDR3, the DNA is TGTGCAACCACCAGGTCCGGGGAGCTGTTTTTT. The chain joins TRBV12-3 or TRBV12-4 to TRBJ2-2; D uncertain. This CDR3 contains 11 residues.

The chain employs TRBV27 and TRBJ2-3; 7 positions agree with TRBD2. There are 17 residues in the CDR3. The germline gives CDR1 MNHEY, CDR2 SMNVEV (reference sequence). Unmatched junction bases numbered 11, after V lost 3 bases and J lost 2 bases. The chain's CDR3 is CASSLAPGLVSTDTQYF. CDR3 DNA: TGTGCCAGCAGTTTGGCCCCAGGACTAGTTTCCACAGATACGCAGTATTTT.

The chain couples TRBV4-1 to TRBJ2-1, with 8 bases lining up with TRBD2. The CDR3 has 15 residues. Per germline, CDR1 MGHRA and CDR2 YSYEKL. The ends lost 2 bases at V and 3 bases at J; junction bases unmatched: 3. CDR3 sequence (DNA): TGCGCCAGCAGCCAACGAACTAGCGGCTACAATGAGCAGTTCTTC. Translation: CASSQRTSGYNEQFF.

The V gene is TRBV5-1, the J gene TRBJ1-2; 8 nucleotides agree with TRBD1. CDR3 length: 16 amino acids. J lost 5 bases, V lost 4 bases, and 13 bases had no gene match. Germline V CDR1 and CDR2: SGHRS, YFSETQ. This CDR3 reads CASSLGSTGGPYGYTF. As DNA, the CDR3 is TGCGCCAGCAGCCTCGGGAGTACAGGGGGGCCTTATGGCTACACCTTC.

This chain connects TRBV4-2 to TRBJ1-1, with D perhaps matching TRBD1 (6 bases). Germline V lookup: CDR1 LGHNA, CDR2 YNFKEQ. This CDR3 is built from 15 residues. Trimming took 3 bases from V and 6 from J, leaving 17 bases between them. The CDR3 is CASSQEQGQRAEAFF. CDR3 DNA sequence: TGTGCCAGCAGCCAGGAACAGGGTCAAAGGGCTGAAGCTTTCTTT.

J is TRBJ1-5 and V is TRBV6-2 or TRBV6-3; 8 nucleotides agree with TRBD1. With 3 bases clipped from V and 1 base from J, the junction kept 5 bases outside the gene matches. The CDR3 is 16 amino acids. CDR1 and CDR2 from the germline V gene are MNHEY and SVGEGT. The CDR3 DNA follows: TGTGCCAGCAGTTATCCGAGACAGGGGAGCAATCAGCCCCAGCATTTT. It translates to CASSYPRQGSNQPQHF.

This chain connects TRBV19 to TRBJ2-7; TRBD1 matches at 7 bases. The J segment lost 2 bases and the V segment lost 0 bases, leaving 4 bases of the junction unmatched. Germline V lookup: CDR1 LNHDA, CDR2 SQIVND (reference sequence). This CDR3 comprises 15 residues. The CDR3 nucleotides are TGTGCCAGTAGTATAGAAACCCAGGGGGCCTACGAGCAGTACTTC. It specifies CASSIETQGAYEQYF.

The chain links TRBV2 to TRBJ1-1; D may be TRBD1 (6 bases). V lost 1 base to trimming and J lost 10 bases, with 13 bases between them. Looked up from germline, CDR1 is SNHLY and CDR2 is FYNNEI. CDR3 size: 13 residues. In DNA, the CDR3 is TGTGCCAGCAGTGAAGAGGGGACACAGGTAGCTTTCTTT. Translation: CASSEEGTQVAFF.